This T cell receptor (beta chain) was identified during a study of blood T cells in healthy people across ages. CDR3 length: 15 residues. V trimming: 0 bases; J trimming: 6 bases; junction bases outside the gene matches: 8. CDR1 and CDR2 from the germline V gene are SGHRS and YFSETQ. This clonotype appeared many times. For the second PCR, which ran for about 7 to 11 cycles, a sample-barcoded 5' primer and a J-beta primer mix were used. Every cDNA molecule bore a tag from a template-switch adaptor containing 12 random nucleotides. TCRdb processed the 5' RACE reads anew with MiXCR; each CDR3 protein has one entry. The sample contains approximately 680,000 distinct CDR3 sequences, approximately 29% of which appear only once.

The sequencing input was blood. The gene calls are TRBV5-1 and TRBJ2-5; 7 positions match TRBD1. This TCR came from a woman of 80 years or more in good health. The CDR3 DNA reads TGCGCCAGCAGCTTGGGACCCGGGACAGAAAAGACCCAGTACTTC. Protein product: CASSLGPGTEKTQYF.